Listed below are T cell receptor beta chains from one sample, sequenced in a study of blood T cell repertoires in COVID-19. Data came from immunoSEQ multiplex PCR; TCRdb stores just in-frame clones and leaves some out. The sample has 120,000 to 150,000 clones; approximately 81% are singletons. The specimen was PBMCs or T cells enriched from blood (not recorded which). The receptors here all came from a man aged 40-49 years with acute COVID-19. Both conserved end residues are part of each CDR3. The D gene is left open where the match is weak. Size values are once, few and many counts, or a class for expanded clones, and some rows have none.

clone size: -; D gene: TRBD2; J gene: TRBJ2-1; V gene: TRBV5-1; CDR3 DNA: TGCGCCAGCAGCTTCGGAGTAGCGGGAAACAATGAGCAGTTCTTC; CDR3 protein: CASSFGVAGNNEQFF
clone size: -; D gene: TRBD1; J gene: TRBJ1-1; V gene: TRBV5-4; CDR3 DNA: TGTGCCAGCAGCTTGGACAGGGGTATAAGCACTGAAGCTTTCTTT; CDR3 protein: CASSLDRGISTEAFF
clone size: few; D gene: -; J gene: TRBJ2-1; V gene: TRBV3-1/TRBV3-2; CDR3 DNA: TGTGCCAGCAGCCAAACTGGCTACAATGAGCAGTTCTTC; CDR3 protein: CASSQTGYNEQFF
clone size: -; D gene: -; J gene: TRBJ2-5; V gene: TRBV5-1; CDR3 DNA: TGCGCCAGCAGCACGGACTCATCGGGGGAGACCCAGTACTTC; CDR3 protein: CASSTDSSGETQYF
clone size: -; D gene: TRBD1; J gene: TRBJ1-6; V gene: TRBV3-1/TRBV3-2; CDR3 DNA: TGTGCCAGCAGCACCCGACAGGGTTATTCACCCCTCCACTTT; CDR3 protein: CASSTRQGYSPLHF
clone size: -; D gene: -; J gene: TRBJ2-7; V gene: TRBV7-2; CDR3 DNA: TGTGCCAGCAGCCCGACAGACTCCTACGAGCAGTACTTC; CDR3 protein: CASSPTDSYEQYF
clone size: -; D gene: -; J gene: TRBJ2-7; V gene: TRBV28; CDR3 DNA: TGTGCCAGCAAGGCTAGCGAGCAGTACTTC; CDR3 protein: CASKASEQYF
clone size: few; D gene: TRBD2; J gene: TRBJ2-7; V gene: TRBV5-1; CDR3 DNA: TGCGCCAGCAGCTCCGGGACCCTTAGCGGGGGTCTCTACGAGCAGTACTTC; CDR3 protein: CASSSGTLSGGLYEQYF
clone size: -; D gene: -; J gene: TRBJ1-2; V gene: TRBV6-5; CDR3 DNA: TGTGCCAGCATAGGCGGGAACCTCGGGGTTGGCTACACCTTC; CDR3 protein: CASIGGNLGVGYTF
clone size: -; D gene: TRBD2; J gene: TRBJ2-1; V gene: TRBV4-3; CDR3 DNA: TGCGCCAGCAGCCAAGATAGACTAGCGGTTTACAATGAGCAGTTCTTC; CDR3 protein: CASSQDRLAVYNEQFF
clone size: -; D gene: TRBD1; J gene: TRBJ1-2; V gene: TRBV30; CDR3 DNA: TGTGCCTGGACCCCGGGACAGGGTCGGGGCTACACCTTC; CDR3 protein: CAWTPGQGRGYTF
clone size: few; D gene: -; J gene: TRBJ2-5; V gene: TRBV6-2/TRBV6-3; CDR3 DNA: TGTGCCAGCAGTTACCGCATGGGCATAACGGAAGAGACCCAGTACTTC; CDR3 protein: CASSYRMGITEETQYF
clone size: -; D gene: TRBD2; J gene: TRBJ2-1; V gene: TRBV19; CDR3 DNA: TGTGCCAGTAGTGCAAATAGCGGGAGAGAGCAGTTCTTC; CDR3 protein: CASSANSGREQFF
clone size: -; D gene: TRBD2; J gene: TRBJ2-1; V gene: TRBV11-3; CDR3 DNA: TGTGCCAGCAGCCCCAGTTCAGCGGGGCCCTGGGGCTACAATGAGCAGTTCTTC; CDR3 protein: CASSPSSAGPWGYNEQFF
clone size: -; D gene: TRBD2; J gene: TRBJ2-7; V gene: TRBV2; CDR3 DNA: TGTGCCAGCAGTGAAGCAGTAGCGGGGGGGTACGAGCAGTACTTC; CDR3 protein: CASSEAVAGGYEQYF
clone size: -; D gene: -; J gene: TRBJ1-6; V gene: TRBV12-3/TRBV12-4; CDR3 DNA: TGTGCCAGCAGTTCCTCTAATTCACCCCTCCACTTT; CDR3 protein: CASSSSNSPLHF
clone size: -; D gene: TRBD1; J gene: TRBJ2-2; V gene: TRBV5-1; CDR3 DNA: TGCGCCAGCAGCTTGGAGGGTACAGGGGACACCGGGGAGCTGTTTTTT; CDR3 protein: CASSLEGTGDTGELFF
clone size: -; D gene: TRBD1; J gene: TRBJ1-5; V gene: TRBV19; CDR3 DNA: TGTGCCAGTACCAATGACAGGGCTGGCCAGCCCCAGCATTTT; CDR3 protein: CASTNDRAGQPQHF
clone size: -; D gene: TRBD1; J gene: TRBJ2-7; V gene: TRBV6-5; CDR3 DNA: TGTGCCAGCAGTTACCGGACAGGGGGATCCTACGAGCAGTACTTC; CDR3 protein: CASSYRTGGSYEQYF
clone size: many; D gene: -; J gene: TRBJ2-2; V gene: TRBV12-3/TRBV12-4; CDR3 DNA: TGTGCCAGCAGGAAGCTTGGCACCGGGGAGCTGTTTTTT; CDR3 protein: CASRKLGTGELFF
clone size: -; D gene: -; J gene: TRBJ2-7; V gene: TRBV2; CDR3 DNA: TGTGCCAGCAGGTCTGACAGTTGGGAGCAGTACTTC; CDR3 protein: CASRSDSWEQYF
clone size: -; D gene: TRBD2; J gene: TRBJ2-7; V gene: TRBV7-2; CDR3 DNA: TGTGCCAGCAGCTCGGGACTAGCGGGATCACAGCAGTACTTC; CDR3 protein: CASSSGLAGSQQYF
clone size: -; D gene: -; J gene: TRBJ1-6; V gene: TRBV11-2; CDR3 DNA: TGTGCCAGCAGCTTAGGAGAAGATAATTCACCCCTCCACTTT; CDR3 protein: CASSLGEDNSPLHF
clone size: -; D gene: TRBD1; J gene: TRBJ1-2; V gene: TRBV4-3; CDR3 DNA: TGCGCCAGCAGCCAAGATACAGGGGGCGGGGGCTACACCTTC; CDR3 protein: CASSQDTGGGGYTF
clone size: -; D gene: TRBD1; J gene: TRBJ1-6; V gene: TRBV19; CDR3 DNA: TGTGCCAGTAGTTCCGACAGGGGTCGCGATTCACCCCTCCACTTT; CDR3 protein: CASSSDRGRDSPLHF
clone size: -; D gene: -; J gene: TRBJ2-7; V gene: TRBV5-1; CDR3 DNA: TGCGCCAGCAGCTTCAGATACTCCTACGAGCAGTACTTC; CDR3 protein: CASSFRYSYEQYF
clone size: -; D gene: -; J gene: TRBJ2-3; V gene: TRBV6-5; CDR3 DNA: TGTGCCGGAGGGCCCTACGGGGGAGACACAGATACGCAGTATTTT; CDR3 protein: CAGGPYGGDTDTQYF
clone size: -; D gene: -; J gene: TRBJ1-1; V gene: TRBV7-2; CDR3 DNA: TGTGCCAGCAGCTTAGTGAGGGACACTGAAGCTTTCTTT; CDR3 protein: CASSLVRDTEAFF
clone size: -; D gene: TRBD1; J gene: TRBJ2-1; V gene: TRBV24-1; CDR3 DNA: TGTGCCACCAGTGACCCGACAGGGAGCTATGAGCAGTTCTTC; CDR3 protein: CATSDPTGSYEQFF
clone size: -; D gene: -; J gene: TRBJ1-2; V gene: TRBV11-2; CDR3 DNA: TGTGCCAGCAGCTTATTTCCACAGTCCTATGGCTACACCTTC; CDR3 protein: CASSLFPQSYGYTF
clone size: -; D gene: -; J gene: TRBJ2-3; V gene: TRBV29-1; CDR3 DNA: TGCAGCGTTGAAGATGGGTCAGGGGGCACAGATACGCAGTATTTT; CDR3 protein: CSVEDGSGGTDTQYF
clone size: -; D gene: -; J gene: TRBJ1-6; V gene: TRBV7-9; CDR3 DNA: TGTGCCAGCAGCTCAACCCGCCTAGGAGATTCACCCCTCCACTTT; CDR3 protein: CASSSTRLGDSPLHF
clone size: -; D gene: TRBD1; J gene: TRBJ1-2; V gene: TRBV29-1; CDR3 DNA: TGCAGCGTCCAAAGGGGGCCCGAGGCCGGCTACACCTTC; CDR3 protein: CSVQRGPEAGYTF
clone size: -; D gene: -; J gene: TRBJ2-7; V gene: TRBV18; CDR3 DNA: TGTGCCAGCTCAGCAGGGGTTGCCTACGAGCAGTACTTC; CDR3 protein: CASSAGVAYEQYF
clone size: -; D gene: TRBD2; J gene: TRBJ2-7; V gene: TRBV27; CDR3 DNA: TGTGCCAGCAGTTTAGGGCTAGCGGAACGTTATAAGCAGTACTTC; CDR3 protein: CASSLGLAERYKQYF
clone size: once; D gene: -; J gene: TRBJ2-1; V gene: TRBV27; CDR3 DNA: TGTGCCAGCGCCATCCGGGATGAGCAGTTCTTC; CDR3 protein: CASAIRDEQFF
clone size: -; D gene: -; J gene: TRBJ1-5; V gene: TRBV27; CDR3 DNA: TGTGCCAGCAGCTATACAGGGTATAGCAATCAGCCCCAGCATTTT; CDR3 protein: CASSYTGYSNQPQHF
clone size: few; D gene: -; J gene: TRBJ2-7; V gene: TRBV5-8; CDR3 DNA: TGTGCCAGCAGCATAACTCAGACAGCCTCCTACGAGCAGTACTTC; CDR3 protein: CASSITQTASYEQYF
clone size: -; D gene: -; J gene: TRBJ2-1; V gene: TRBV11-2; CDR3 DNA: TGTGCCAGCAGCATTGGACAGTACAATGAGCAGTTCTTC; CDR3 protein: CASSIGQYNEQFF
clone size: once; D gene: -; J gene: TRBJ2-5; V gene: TRBV14; CDR3 DNA: TGTGCCAGCAGTCGGGACAACGCACAAGAGACCCAGTACTTC; CDR3 protein: CASSRDNAQETQYF
clone size: -; D gene: TRBD2; J gene: TRBJ2-1; V gene: TRBV24-1; CDR3 DNA: TGTGCCACCAGTGATGGGCGGGAGGGGAGAGTGCAGTTCTTC; CDR3 protein: CATSDGREGRVQFF
clone size: few; D gene: -; J gene: TRBJ2-2; V gene: TRBV7-9; CDR3 DNA: TGTGCCAGCAGCATAGCTTCGGGAGTGCGGACCGGGGAGCTGTTTTTT; CDR3 protein: CASSIASGVRTGELFF
clone size: -; D gene: TRBD1; J gene: TRBJ2-5; V gene: TRBV4-1; CDR3 DNA: TGCGCCAGCAGCCAAGAGACAGGGGGATTGTCAGAGACCCAGTACTTC; CDR3 protein: CASSQETGGLSETQYF
clone size: few; D gene: -; J gene: TRBJ2-7; V gene: TRBV10-2; CDR3 DNA: TGCGCCAGCACACAGGGTCTCGCATACGAGCAGTACTTC; CDR3 protein: CASTQGLAYEQYF
clone size: -; D gene: -; J gene: TRBJ2-1; V gene: TRBV7-9; CDR3 DNA: TGTGCCAGCAGCTTGGATCTAGCCGGGGAGCAGTTCTTC; CDR3 protein: CASSLDLAGEQFF
clone size: -; D gene: -; J gene: TRBJ1-4; V gene: TRBV9; CDR3 DNA: TGTGCCAGCAGCGTAGACATTTTCGCAACTAATGAAAAACTGTTTTTT; CDR3 protein: CASSVDIFATNEKLFF
clone size: few; D gene: -; J gene: TRBJ2-3; V gene: TRBV2; CDR3 DNA: TGTGCCAGCAGTGAGCCTATAGGCACAGATACGCAGTATTTT; CDR3 protein: CASSEPIGTDTQYF
clone size: -; D gene: TRBD1; J gene: TRBJ1-6; V gene: TRBV6-5; CDR3 DNA: TGTGCCAGTTTACCCCGGACAGGTCAACATTCACCCCTCCACTTT; CDR3 protein: CASLPRTGQHSPLHF
clone size: -; D gene: TRBD2; J gene: TRBJ2-1; V gene: TRBV6-4; CDR3 DNA: TGTGCCAGCAGTAAAGAAGCGGGAGGTTGGAATGAGCAGTTCTTC; CDR3 protein: CASSKEAGGWNEQFF
clone size: -; D gene: -; J gene: TRBJ2-7; V gene: TRBV7-9; CDR3 DNA: TGTGCCAGCAGCTTAATCCAGGGGGGTGACGAGCAGTACTTC; CDR3 protein: CASSLIQGGDEQYF
clone size: -; D gene: -; J gene: TRBJ2-3; V gene: TRBV5-1; CDR3 DNA: TGCGCCAGCAGCTTGGTGTCCGGCACAGATACGCAGTATTTT; CDR3 protein: CASSLVSGTDTQYF
clone size: -; D gene: TRBD2; J gene: TRBJ2-3; V gene: TRBV10-3; CDR3 DNA: TGTGCCATCAGTGACCGACTAGCGGGACACACAGATACGCAGTATTTT; CDR3 protein: CAISDRLAGHTDTQYF
clone size: -; D gene: -; J gene: TRBJ2-1; V gene: TRBV4-3; CDR3 DNA: TGCGCCAGCAGCCAAGAAGGGGCGTACAATGAGCAGTTCTTC; CDR3 protein: CASSQEGAYNEQFF
clone size: -; D gene: -; J gene: TRBJ2-7; V gene: TRBV7-2; CDR3 DNA: TGTGCCAGCAGCTCGGCAGGCACCTCCTACGAGCAGTACTTC; CDR3 protein: CASSSAGTSYEQYF